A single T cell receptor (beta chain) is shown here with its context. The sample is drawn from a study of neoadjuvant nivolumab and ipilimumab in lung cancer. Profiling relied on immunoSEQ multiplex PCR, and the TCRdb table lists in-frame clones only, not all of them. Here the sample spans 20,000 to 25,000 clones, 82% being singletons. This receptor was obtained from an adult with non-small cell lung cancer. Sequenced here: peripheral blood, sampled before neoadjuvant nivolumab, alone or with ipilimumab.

The CDR3 spells CASSLPEGLAYNEQFF. The CDR3 nucleotides read TGTGCCAGCAGCTTACCGGAGGGACTCGCCTACAATGAGCAGTTCTTC. V gene TRBV7-2 combines with J gene TRBJ2-1, with a possible D match to TRBD2 (6 bases). Trimming pared 2 bases from V and 2 bases from J, leaving 13 bases between. CDR3 length: 16 residues. Germline CDR1 SGHTA, CDR2 FQGNSA.